The 5 T cell receptor beta chains given below trace back to one sample, sequenced in a study of T-cell reconstitution after alpha-beta-depleted transplantation in children. A library of TCRbeta sequences, prepared with unique molecular identifiers, was generated. TCRdb ran MiXCR on the PCR reads and lists one entry per CDR3 protein. The table has 500,000 to 650,000 distinct CDR3 sequences, 10% to 15% seen once. The sample was PBMCs, mostly from graft donor cells, taken 360 days after TCRalphabeta/CD19-depleted stem cell transplant. The receptors come from a male patient younger than 18 who had a stem cell transplant for acute myeloid leukemia, so the T cells may come from the graft donor.

This clonotype was seen more than once but under ten times. CDR3 amino acids: CASSPSPLTEAFF. In DNA form, the CDR3 reads TGTGCCAGCTCACCATCCCCTCTCACTGAAGCTTTCTTT. This chain uses TRBV18 with TRBJ1-1; no clear D. The V gene lost 2 bases and the J gene lost 4 bases, with 8 bases spanning the gap. The CDR3 is made up of 13 amino acids. The germline V gene has CDR1 KGHSH and CDR2 LQKENI.

Ten or more counts support this clonotype. The chain joins TRBV6-2 or TRBV6-3 to TRBJ2-7; D gene uncertain. The CDR3 has 12 amino acids. V was clipped by 10 bases and J by 4 bases, with 14 bases between them. Germline CDR1 reads MNHEY; CDR2 reads SVGEGT. The CDR3 region is CATSLRSYEQYF. The CDR3 DNA follows: TGTGCCACCTCCCTTAGGAGTTACGAGCAGTACTTC.

This clonotype was counted at least ten times. The rearrangement joins TRBV12-5 to TRBJ2-2; 9 positions match TRBD2. Germline assignment: CDR1 LGHNT and CDR2 FRNRAP. V lost 5 bases to trimming and J lost 6 bases; unmatched junction nucleotides: 4. There are 14 residues in the CDR3. CDR3 sequence reads: CASGVAGAPGELFF. DNA of the CDR3: TGTGCTAGTGGTGTAGCGGGAGCCCCCGGGGAGCTGTTTTTT.

The chain has TRBV5-1 and TRBJ2-1; TRBD2 matches at 11 bases. With V trimmed by 5 bases and J by 6 bases, 10 bases remained unmatched. Germline V gene lookup returns CDR1 SGHRS and CDR2 YFSETQ. The CDR3 has 16 amino acids. CDR3 protein: CASSRVAGGPTNEQFF. The DNA for the CDR3 is TGCGCCAGCAGTAGGGTAGCGGGAGGGCCGACCAATGAGCAGTTCTTC.

This clonotype was detected many times. This chain uses TRBV7-2 with TRBJ2-2; D remains ambiguous. CDR1 and CDR2 (germline): SGHTA, FQGNSA. The CDR3 spans 13 residues. Deletions cut 3 bases from V and 8 bases from J, with 10 bases between. The CDR3 DNA is TGTGCCAGCAGCTTGATAGCTTCAGGGGAGCTGTTTTTT. Its translation: CASSLIASGELFF.